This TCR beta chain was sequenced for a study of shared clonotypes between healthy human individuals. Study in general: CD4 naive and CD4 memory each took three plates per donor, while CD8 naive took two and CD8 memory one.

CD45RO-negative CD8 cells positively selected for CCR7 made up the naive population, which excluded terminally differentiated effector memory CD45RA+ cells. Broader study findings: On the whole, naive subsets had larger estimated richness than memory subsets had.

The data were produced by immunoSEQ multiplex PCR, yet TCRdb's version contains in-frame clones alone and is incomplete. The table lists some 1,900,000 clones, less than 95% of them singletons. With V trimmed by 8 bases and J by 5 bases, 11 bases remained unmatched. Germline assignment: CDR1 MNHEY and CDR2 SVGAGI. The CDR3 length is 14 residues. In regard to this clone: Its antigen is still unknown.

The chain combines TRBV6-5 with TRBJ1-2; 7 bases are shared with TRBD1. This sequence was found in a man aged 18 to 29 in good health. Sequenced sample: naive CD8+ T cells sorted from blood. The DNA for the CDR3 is TGTGCCAGCGGGGACTTGCAGGGGGGATATGGCTACACCTTC. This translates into CASGDLQGGYGYTF.